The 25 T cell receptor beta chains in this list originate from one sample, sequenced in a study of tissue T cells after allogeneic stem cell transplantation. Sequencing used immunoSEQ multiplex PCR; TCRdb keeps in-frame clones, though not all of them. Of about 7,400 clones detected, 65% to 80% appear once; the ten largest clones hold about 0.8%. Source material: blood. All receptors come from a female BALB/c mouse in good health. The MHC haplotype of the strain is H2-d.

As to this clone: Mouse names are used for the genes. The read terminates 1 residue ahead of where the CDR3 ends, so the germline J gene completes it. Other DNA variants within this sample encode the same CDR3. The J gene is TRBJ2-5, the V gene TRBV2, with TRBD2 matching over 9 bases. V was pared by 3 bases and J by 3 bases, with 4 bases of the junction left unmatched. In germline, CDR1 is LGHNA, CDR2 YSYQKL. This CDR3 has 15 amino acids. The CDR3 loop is CASSQEGTGQDTQYF. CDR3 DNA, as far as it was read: TGTGCCAGCAGCCAGGAGGGGACTGGGCAAGACACCCAGTAC. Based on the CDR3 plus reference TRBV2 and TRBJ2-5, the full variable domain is DPKIIQKPKYLVAVTGSEKILICEQYLGHNAMYWYRQSAKKPLEFMFSYSYQKLMDNQTASSRFQPQSSKKNHLDLQITALKPDDSATYFCASSQEGTGQDTQYFGPGTRLLVL.

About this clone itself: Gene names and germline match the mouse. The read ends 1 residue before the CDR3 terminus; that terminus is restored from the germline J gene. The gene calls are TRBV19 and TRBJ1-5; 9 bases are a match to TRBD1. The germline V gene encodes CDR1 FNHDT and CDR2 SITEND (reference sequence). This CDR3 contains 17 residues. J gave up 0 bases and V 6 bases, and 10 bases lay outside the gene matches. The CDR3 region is CASTPGQGKTNNQAPLF. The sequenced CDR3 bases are TGTGCCAGCACCCCGGGACAGGGAAAAACTAACAACCAGGCTCCGCTT. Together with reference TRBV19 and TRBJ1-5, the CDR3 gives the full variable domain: GGIITQTPKFLIGQEGQKLTLKCQQNFNHDTMYWYRQDSGKGLRLIYYSITENDLQKGDLSEGYDASREKKSSFSLTVTSAQKNEMAVFLCASTPGQGKTNNQAPLFGEGTRLSVL.

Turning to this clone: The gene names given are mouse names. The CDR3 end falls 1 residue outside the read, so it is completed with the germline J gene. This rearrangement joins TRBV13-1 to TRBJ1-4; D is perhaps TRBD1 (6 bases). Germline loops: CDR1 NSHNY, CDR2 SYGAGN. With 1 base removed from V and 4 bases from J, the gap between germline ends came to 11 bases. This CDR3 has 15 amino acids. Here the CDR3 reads CASSDRRDINERLFF. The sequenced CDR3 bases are TGTGCCAGCAGTGATCGTAGGGACATCAACGAAAGATTATTT. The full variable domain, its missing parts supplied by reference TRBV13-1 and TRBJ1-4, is EAAVTQSPRNKVTVTGGNVTLSCRQTNSHNYMYWYRQDTGHGLRLIHYSYGAGNLRIGDVPDGYKATRTTQEDFFLLLELASPSQTSLYFCASSDRRDINERLFFGHGTKLSVL.

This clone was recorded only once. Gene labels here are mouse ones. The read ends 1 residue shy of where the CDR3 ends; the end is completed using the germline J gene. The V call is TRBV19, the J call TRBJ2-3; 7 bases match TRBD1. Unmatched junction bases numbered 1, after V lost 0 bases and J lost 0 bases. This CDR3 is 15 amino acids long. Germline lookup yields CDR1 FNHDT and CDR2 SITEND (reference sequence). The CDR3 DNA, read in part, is TGTGCCAGCAGTATAGGCAGGGGGAGTGCAGAAACGCTGTAT. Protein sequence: CASSIGRGSAETLY. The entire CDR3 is CASSIGRGSAETLYF.

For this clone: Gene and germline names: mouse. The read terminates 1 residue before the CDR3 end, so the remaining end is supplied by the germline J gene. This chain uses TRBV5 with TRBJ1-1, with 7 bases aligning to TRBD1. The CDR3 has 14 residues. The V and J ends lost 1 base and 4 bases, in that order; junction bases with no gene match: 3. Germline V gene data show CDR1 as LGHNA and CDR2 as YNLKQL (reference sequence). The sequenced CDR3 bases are TGTGCCAGCAGCCAAGCCCGGGACAGCACAGAAGTCTTC. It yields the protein CASSQARDSTEVF. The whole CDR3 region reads CASSQARDSTEVFF.

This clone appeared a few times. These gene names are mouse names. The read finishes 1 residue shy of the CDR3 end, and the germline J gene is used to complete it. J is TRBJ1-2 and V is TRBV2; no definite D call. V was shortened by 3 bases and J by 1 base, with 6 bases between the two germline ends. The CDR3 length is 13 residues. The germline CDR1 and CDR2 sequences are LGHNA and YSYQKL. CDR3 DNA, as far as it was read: TGTGCCAGCAGCCAGACCCAAAACTCCGACTACACC. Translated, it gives CASSQTQNSDYT. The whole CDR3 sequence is CASSQTQNSDYTF.

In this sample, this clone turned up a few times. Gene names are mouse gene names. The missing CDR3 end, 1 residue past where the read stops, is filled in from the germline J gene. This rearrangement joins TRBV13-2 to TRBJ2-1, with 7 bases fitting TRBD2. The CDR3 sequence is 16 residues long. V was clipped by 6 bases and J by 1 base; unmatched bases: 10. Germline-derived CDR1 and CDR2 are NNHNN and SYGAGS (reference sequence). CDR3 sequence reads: CASEDPETGNYAEQFF. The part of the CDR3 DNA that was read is TGTGCCAGCGAAGATCCCGAGACTGGGAACTATGCTGAGCAGTTC.

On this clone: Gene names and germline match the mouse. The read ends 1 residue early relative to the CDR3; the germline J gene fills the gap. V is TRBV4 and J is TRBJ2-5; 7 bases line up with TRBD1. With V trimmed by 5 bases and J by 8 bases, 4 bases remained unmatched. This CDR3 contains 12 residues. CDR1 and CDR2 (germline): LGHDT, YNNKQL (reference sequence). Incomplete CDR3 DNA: TGTGCCAGCAGCACAGGGGAGGGCACCCAGTAC. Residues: CASSTGEGTQY. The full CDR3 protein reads CASSTGEGTQYF.

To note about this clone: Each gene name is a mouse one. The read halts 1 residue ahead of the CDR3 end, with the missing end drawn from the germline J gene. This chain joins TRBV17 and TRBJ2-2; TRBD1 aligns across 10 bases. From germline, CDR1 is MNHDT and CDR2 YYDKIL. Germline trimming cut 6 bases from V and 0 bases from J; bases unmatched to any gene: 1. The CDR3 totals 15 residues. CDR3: CASRGQGTNTGQLYF. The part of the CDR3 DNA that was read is TGTGCTAGCAGGGGACAGGGGACAAACACCGGGCAGCTCTAC.

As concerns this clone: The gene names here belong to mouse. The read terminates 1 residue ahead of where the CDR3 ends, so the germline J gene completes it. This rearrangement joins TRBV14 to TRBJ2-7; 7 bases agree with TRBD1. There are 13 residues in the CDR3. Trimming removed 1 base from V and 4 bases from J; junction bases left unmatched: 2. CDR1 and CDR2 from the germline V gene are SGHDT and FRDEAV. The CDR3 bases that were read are TGTGCCAGCAGTTTCCCGGGACAGTATGAACAGTAC. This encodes CASSFPGQYEQY. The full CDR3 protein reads CASSFPGQYEQYF. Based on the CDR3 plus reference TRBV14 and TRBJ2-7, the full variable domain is EAGVTQSPRYAVLQEGQAVSFWCDPISGHDTLYWYQQPRDQGPQLLVYFRDEAVIDNSQLPSDRFSAVRPKGTNSTLKIQSAKQGDTATYLCASSFPGQYEQYFGPGTRLTVL.

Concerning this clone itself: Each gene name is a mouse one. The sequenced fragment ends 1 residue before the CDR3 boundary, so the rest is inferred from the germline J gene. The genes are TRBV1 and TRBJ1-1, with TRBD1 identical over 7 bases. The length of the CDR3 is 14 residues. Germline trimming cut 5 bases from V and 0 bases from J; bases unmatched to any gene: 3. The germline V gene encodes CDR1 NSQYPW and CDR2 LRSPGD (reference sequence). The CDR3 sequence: CTCSLGQTNTEVFF. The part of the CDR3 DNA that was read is TGCACCTGCAGTTTGGGACAGACAAACACAGAAGTCTTC. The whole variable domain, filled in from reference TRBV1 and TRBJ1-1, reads VTLLEQNPRWRLVPRGQAVNLRCILKNSQYPWMSWYQQDLQKQLQWLFTLRSPGDKEVKSLPGADYLATRVTDTELRLQVANMSQGRTLYCTCSLGQTNTEVFFGKGTRLTVV.

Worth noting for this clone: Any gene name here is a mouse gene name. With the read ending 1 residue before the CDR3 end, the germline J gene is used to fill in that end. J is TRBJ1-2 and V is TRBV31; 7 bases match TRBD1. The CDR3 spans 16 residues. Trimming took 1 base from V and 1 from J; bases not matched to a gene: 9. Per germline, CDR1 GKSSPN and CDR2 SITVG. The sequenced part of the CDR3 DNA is TGTGCCTGGAGTCACCCCCGACAGGGAGGAAACTCCGACTACACC. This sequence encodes CAWSHPRQGGNSDYT. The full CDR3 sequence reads CAWSHPRQGGNSDYTF.

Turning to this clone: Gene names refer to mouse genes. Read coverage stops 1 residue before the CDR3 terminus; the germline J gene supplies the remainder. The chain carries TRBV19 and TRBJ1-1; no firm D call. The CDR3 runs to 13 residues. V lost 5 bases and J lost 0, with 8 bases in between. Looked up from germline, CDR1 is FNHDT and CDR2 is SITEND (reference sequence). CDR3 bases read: TGTGCCAGCAGATGGGAGGCAAACACAGAAGTCTTC. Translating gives CASRWEANTEVF. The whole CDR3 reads CASRWEANTEVFF.

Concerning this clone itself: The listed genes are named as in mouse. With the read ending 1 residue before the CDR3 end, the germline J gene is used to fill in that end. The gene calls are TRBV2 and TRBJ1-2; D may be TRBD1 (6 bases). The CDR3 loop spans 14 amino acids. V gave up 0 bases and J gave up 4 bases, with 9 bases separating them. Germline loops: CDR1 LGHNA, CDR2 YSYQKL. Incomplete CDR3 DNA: TGTGCCAGCAGCCAAGAGGGGGGCGGCTCCGACTACACC. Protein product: CASSQEGGGSDYT. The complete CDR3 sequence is CASSQEGGGSDYTF. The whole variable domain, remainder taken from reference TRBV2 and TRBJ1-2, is DPKIIQKPKYLVAVTGSEKILICEQYLGHNAMYWYRQSAKKPLEFMFSYSYQKLMDNQTASSRFQPQSSKKNHLDLQITALKPDDSATYFCASSQEGGGSDYTFGSGTRLLVI.

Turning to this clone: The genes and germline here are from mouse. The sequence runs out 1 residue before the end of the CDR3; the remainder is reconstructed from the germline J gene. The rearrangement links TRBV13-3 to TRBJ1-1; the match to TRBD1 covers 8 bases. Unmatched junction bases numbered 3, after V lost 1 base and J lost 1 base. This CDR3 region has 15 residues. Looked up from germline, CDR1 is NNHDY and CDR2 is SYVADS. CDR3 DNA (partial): TGTGCCAGCAGTGATAGCGGGACAGGGAACACAGAAGTCTTC. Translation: CASSDSGTGNTEVF. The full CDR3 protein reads CASSDSGTGNTEVFF.

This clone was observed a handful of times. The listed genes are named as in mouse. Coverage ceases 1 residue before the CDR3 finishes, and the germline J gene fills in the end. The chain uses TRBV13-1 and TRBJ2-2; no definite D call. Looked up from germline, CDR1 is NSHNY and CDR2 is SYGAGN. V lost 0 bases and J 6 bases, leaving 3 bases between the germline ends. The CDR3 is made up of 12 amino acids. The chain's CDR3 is CASSDGAGQLYF. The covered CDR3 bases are TGTGCCAGCAGTGATGGAGCCGGGCAGCTCTAC.

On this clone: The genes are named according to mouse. The sequenced part of the CDR3 DNA is TGTAGTTCTAGAGTACCTAGCTCCTATGAACAGTAC. Translating gives CSSRVPSSYEQY. The whole CDR3 protein is CSSRVPSSYEQYF. V is TRBV30 and J is TRBJ2-7; D remains unclear. The sequenced fragment ends 1 residue before the CDR3 boundary, so the rest is inferred from the germline J gene. The germline V and J ends were trimmed by 1 base and 0 bases, with 7 bases remaining between them. The CDR3 length is 13 residues. Germline CDR1 is SQVVS and CDR2 is ANEGSEA.

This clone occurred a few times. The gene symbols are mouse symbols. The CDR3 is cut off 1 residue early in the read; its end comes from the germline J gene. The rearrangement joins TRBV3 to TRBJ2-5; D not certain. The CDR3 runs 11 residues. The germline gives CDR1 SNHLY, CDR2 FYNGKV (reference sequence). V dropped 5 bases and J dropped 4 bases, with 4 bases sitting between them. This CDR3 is CASSMEDTQYF. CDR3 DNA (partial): TGTGCCAGCAGCATGGAAGACACCCAGTAC.

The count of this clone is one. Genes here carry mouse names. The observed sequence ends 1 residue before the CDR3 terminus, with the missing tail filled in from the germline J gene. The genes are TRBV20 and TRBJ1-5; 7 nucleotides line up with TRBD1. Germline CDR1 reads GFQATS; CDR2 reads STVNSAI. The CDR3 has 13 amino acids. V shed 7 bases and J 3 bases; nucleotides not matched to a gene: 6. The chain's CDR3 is CGGRGGPNQAPLF. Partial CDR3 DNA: TGTGGTGGCAGGGGGGGGCCCAACCAGGCTCCGCTT.

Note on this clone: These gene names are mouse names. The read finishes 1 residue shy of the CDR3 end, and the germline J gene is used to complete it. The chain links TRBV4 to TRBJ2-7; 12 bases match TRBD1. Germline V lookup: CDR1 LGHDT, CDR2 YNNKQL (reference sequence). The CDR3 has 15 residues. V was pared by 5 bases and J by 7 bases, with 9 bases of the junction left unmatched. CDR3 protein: CASSPPGTGGREQYF. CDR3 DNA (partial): TGTGCCAGCAGCCCCCCCGGGACAGGGGGCCGGGAACAGTAC.

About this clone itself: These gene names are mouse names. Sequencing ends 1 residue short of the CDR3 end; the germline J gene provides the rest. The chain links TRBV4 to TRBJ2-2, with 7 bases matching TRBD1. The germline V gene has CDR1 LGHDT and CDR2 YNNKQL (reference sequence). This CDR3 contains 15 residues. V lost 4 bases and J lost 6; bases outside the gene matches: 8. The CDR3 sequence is CASSSGQLGAGQLYF. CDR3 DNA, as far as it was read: TGTGCCAGCAGCTCGGGACAGCTCGGGGCCGGGCAGCTCTAC.

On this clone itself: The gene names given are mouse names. The CDR3 DNA, read in part, is TGTGCCAGCAGTGGACAGGGGGGCACAGAAGTCTTC. It yields the protein CASSGQGGTEVF. The whole CDR3 sequence is CASSGQGGTEVFF. The chain recombines TRBV13-3 with TRBJ1-1, with 9 nucleotides matching TRBD1. The read terminates 1 residue before the CDR3 end, so the remaining end is supplied by the germline J gene. With 3 bases clipped from V and 4 bases from J, the junction kept 1 base outside the gene matches. The CDR3 covers 13 residues. The germline V gene has CDR1 NNHDY and CDR2 SYVADS.

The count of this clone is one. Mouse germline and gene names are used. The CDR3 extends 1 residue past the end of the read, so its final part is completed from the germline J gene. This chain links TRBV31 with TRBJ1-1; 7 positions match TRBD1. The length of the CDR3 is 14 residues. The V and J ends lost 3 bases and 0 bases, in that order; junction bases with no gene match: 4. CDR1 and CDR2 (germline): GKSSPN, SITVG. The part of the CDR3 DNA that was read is TGTGCCTGGAGAACCGGGACAGCAAACACAGAAGTCTTC. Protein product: CAWRTGTANTEVF. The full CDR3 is CAWRTGTANTEVFF.

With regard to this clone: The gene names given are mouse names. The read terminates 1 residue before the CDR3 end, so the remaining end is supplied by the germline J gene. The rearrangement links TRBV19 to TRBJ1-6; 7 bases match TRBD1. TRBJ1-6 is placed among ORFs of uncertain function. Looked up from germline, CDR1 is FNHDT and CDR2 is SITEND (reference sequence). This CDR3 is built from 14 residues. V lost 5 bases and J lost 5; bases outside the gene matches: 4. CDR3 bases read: TGTGCCAGCAGACCGGGACAGAATAATTCGCCCCTCTAC. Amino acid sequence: CASRPGQNNSPLY. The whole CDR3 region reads CASRPGQNNSPLYF.

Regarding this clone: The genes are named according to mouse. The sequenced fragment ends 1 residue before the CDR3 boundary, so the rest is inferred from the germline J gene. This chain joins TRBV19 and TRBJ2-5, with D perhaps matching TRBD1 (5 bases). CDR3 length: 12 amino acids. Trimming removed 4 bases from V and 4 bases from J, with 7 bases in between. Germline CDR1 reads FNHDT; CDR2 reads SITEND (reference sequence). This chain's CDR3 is CASSRQKDTQYF. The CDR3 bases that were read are TGTGCCAGCAGTCGACAGAAAGACACCCAGTAC.